This T cell receptor (beta chain) was observed in a study of cytomegalovirus exposure and HLA in healthy donors. General observations from the study: The authors listed 164 TCR beta chains as cytomegalovirus-associated. Earlier analysis yielded a pattern in which most TCR beta V segments were productive about 90% or about 30% of the time. Later work found most CMV-associated TCR beta chains apparently HLA-restricted.

Concerning this clone itself: The antigen remains unidentified.

The primer mix had 60 Vbeta and 13 Jbeta primers. The assay was immunoSEQ multiplex PCR, and TCRdb's table has in-frame clones only and misses some. The table lists approximately 100,000 clones, 76% of them singletons, with 4.1% in the top ten. The germline V and J ends were trimmed by 6 bases and 7 bases, with 16 bases remaining between them. This CDR3 comprises 15 residues. Germline V gene lookup returns CDR1 MNHEY and CDR2 SVGAGI. Sequencing was performed on PBMCs. This clonotype was obtained from a man in his forties in good health and CMV-seronegative. The gene calls are TRBV6-5 and TRBJ1-6; a weak D match, TRBD1 (6 bases). As DNA, the CDR3 is TGTGCCAGCAGGGCGACACAGGGTTTGAATTCACCCCTCCACTTT. Amino acid sequence: CASRATQGLNSPLHF.